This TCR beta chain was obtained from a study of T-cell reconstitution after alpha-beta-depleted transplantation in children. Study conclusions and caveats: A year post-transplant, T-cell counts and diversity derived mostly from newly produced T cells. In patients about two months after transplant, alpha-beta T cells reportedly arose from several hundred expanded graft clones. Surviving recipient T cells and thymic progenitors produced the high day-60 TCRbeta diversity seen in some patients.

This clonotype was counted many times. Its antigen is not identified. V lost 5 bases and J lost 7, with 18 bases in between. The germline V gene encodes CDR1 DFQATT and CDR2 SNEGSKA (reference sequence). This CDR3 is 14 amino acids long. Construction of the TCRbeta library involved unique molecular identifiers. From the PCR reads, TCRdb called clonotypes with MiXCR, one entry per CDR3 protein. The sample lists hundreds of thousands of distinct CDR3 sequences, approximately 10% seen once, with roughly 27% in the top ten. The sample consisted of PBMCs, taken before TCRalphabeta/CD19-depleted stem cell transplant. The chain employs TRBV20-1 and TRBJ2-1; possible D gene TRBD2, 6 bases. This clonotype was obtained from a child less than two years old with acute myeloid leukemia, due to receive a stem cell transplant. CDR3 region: CSALSRLGLNEQFF. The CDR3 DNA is TGCAGTGCTCTCTCCAGACTAGGACTTAATGAGCAGTTCTTC.